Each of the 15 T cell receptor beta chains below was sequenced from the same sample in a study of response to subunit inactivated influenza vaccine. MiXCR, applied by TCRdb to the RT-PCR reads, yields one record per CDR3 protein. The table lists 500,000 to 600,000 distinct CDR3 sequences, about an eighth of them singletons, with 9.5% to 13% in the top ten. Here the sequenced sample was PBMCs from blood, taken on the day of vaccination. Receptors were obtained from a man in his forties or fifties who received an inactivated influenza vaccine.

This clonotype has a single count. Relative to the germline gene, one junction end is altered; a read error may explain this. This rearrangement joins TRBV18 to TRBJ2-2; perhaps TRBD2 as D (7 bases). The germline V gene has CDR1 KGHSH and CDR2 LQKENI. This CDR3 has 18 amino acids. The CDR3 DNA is TGTGCCAGCTCCCCGAGCCGGGGGGCCTACAAAAACACCGGGGAGCTGCTTTTT. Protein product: CASSPSRGAYKNTGELLF.

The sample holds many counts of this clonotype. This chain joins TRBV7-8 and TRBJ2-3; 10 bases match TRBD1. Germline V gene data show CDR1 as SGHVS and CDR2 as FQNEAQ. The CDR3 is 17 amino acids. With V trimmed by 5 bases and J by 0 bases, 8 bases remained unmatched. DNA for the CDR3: TGTGCCAGCAGCCTCCTTCGGACAGGGGGGAGCACAGATACGCAGTATTTT. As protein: CASSLLRTGGSTDTQYF.

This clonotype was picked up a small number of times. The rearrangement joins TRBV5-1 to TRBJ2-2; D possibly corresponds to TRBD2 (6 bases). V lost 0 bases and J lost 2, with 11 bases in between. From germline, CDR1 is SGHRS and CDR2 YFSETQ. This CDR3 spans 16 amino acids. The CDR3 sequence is CASSLEAGPNTGELFF. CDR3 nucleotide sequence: TGCGCCAGCAGCTTGGAGGCGGGACCTAACACCGGGGAGCTGTTTTTT.

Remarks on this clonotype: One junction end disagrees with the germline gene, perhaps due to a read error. The CDR3 is CCARDLRGRGGSTEAFF. The CDR3 DNA follows: TGCTGTGCTAGAGATCTGAGGGGGCGAGGAGGGAGTACTGAAGCTTTCTTT. The chain recombines TRBV20-1 with TRBJ1-1, with 7 bases matching TRBD1. This CDR3 region has 17 residues. CDR1 DFQATT and CDR2 SNEGSKA come from the germline V gene (reference sequence).

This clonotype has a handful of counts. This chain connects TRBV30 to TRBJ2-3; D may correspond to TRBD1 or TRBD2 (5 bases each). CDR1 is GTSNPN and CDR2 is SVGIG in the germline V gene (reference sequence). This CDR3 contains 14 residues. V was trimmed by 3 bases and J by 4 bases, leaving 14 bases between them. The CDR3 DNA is TGTGCCTGGAGAAGGGGACCTACGGCAGATACGCAGTATTTT. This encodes CAWRRGPTADTQYF.

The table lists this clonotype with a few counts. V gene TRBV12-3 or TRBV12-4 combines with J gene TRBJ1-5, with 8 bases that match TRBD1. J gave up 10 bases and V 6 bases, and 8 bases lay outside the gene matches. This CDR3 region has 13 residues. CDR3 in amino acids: CASRGQGQGPQHF. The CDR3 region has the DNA TGTGCCAGCAGAGGACAGGGTCAAGGTCCCCAGCATTTT.

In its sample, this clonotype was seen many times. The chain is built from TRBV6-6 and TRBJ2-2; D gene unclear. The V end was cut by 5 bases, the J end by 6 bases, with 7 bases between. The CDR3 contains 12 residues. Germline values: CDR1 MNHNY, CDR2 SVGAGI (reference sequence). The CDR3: CASSNGPGELFF. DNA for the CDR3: TGTGCCAGCAGTAATGGCCCCGGGGAGCTGTTTTTT.

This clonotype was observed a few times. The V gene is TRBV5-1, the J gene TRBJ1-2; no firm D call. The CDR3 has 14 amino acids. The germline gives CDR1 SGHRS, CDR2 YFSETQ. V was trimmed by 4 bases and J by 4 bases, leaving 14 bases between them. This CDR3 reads CASSRADRGYGYTF. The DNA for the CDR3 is TGCGCCAGCAGCCGGGCGGACCGCGGCTATGGCTACACCTTC.

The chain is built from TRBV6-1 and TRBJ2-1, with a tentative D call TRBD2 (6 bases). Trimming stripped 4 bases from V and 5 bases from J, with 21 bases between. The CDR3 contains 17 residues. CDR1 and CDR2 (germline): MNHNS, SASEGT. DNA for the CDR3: TGTGCCAGCAGTGTCCTACCGGGACTTCTGCCCAACAATGAGCAGTTCTTC. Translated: CASSVLPGLLPNNEQFF.

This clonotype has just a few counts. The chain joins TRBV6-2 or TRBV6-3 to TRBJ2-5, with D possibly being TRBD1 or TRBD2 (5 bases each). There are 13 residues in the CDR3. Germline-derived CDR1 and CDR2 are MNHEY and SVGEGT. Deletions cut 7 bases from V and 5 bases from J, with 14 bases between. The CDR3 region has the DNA TGTGCCAGCATTAAGGGACGGTGGGAGACCCAGTACTTC. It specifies CASIKGRWETQYF.

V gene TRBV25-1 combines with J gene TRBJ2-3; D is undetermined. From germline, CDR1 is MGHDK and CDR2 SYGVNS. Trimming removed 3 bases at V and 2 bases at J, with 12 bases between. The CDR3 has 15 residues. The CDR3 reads CASSDTATTTDTQYF. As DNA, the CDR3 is TGTGCCAGCAGTGACACAGCAACCACCACAGATACGCAGTATTTT.

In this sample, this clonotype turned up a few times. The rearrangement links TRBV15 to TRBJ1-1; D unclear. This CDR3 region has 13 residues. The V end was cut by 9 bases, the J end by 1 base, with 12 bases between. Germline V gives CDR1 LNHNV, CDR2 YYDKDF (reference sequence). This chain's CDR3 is CATTDPPNTEAFF. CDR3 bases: TGTGCCACTACGGACCCCCCGAACACTGAAGCTTTCTTT.

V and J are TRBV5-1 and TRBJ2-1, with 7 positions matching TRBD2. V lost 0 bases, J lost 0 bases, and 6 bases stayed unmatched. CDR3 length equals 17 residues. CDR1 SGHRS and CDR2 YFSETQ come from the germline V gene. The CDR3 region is CASSLGQASGSYNEQFF. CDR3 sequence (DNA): TGCGCCAGCAGCTTGGGGCAGGCTAGCGGCTCCTACAATGAGCAGTTCTTC.

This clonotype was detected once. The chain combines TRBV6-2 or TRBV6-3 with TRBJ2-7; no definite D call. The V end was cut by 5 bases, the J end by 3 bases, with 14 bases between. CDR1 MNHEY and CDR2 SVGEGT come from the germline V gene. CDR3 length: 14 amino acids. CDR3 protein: CASSPRVLVYEQYF. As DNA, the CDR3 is TGTGCCAGCAGTCCCCGGGTCCTAGTCTACGAGCAGTACTTC.

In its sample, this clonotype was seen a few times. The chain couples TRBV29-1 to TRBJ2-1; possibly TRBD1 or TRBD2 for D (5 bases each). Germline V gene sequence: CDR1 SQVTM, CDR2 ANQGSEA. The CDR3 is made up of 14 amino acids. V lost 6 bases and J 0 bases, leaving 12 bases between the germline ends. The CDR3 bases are TGCAGCGTCCTACGGGGCATCTCCTACAATGAGCAGTTCTTC. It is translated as CSVLRGISYNEQFF.